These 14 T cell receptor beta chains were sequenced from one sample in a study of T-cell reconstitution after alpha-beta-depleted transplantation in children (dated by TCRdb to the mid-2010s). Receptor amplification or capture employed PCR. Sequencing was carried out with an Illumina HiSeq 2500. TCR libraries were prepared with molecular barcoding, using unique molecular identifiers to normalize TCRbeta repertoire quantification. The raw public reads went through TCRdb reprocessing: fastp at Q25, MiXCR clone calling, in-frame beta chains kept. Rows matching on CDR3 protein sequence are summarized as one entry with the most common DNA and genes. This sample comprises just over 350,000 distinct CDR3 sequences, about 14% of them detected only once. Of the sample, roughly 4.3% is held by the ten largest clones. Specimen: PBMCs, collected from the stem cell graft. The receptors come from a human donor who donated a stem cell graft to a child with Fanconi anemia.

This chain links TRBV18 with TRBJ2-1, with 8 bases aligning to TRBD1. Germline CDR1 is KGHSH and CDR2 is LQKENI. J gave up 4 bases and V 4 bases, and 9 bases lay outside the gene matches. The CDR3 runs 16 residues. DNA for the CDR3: TGTGCCAGCTCACGACAAGGACAGGGTGTTTACAATGAGCAGTTCTTC. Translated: CASSRQGQGVYNEQFF.

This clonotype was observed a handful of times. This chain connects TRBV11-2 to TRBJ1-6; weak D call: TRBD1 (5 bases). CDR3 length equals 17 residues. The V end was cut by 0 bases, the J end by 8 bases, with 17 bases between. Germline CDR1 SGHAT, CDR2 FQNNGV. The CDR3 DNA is TGTGCCAGCAGCTTAGAAAACACAAAGGGGAGCCATTCACCCCTCCACTTT. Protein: CASSLENTKGSHSPLHF. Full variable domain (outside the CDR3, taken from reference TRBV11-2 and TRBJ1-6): EAGVAQSPRYKIIEKRQSVAFWCNPISGHATLYWYQQILGQGPKLLIQFQNNGVVDDSQLPKDRFSAERLKGVDSTLKIQPAKLEDSAVYLCASSLENTKGSHSPLHFGNGTRLTVT.

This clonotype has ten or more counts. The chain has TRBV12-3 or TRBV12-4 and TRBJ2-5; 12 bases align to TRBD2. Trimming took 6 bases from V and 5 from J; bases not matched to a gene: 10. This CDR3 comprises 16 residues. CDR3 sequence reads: CASSQGTSGLRETQYF. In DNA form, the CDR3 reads TGTGCCAGCAGCCAAGGGACTAGCGGGCTTCGGGAGACCCAGTACTTC.

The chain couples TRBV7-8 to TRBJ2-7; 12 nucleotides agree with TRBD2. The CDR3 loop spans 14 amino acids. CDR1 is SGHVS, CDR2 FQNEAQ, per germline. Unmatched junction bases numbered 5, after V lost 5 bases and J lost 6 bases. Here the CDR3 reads CASSLGLAGFEQYV. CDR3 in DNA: TGTGCCAGCAGCCTAGGACTAGCGGGGTTCGAGCAGTACGTC.

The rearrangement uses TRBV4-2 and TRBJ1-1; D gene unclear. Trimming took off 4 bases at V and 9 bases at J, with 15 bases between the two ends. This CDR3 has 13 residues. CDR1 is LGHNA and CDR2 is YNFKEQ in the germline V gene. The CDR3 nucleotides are TGTGCCAGCAGCCTGGATTTTGTGGAAAAAGCTTTCTTT. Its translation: CASSLDFVEKAFF.

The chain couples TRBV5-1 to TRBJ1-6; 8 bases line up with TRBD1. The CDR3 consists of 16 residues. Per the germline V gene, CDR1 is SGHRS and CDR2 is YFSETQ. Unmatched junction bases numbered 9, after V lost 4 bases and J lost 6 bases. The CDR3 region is CASSTLPGGGNSPLHF. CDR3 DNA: TGCGCCAGCAGCACGCTTCCAGGGGGCGGTAATTCACCCCTCCACTTT.

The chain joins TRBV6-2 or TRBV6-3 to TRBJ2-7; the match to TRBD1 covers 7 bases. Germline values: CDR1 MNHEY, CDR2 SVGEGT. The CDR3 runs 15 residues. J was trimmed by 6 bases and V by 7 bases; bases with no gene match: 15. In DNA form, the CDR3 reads TGTGCCAGCACCATACACGGACAGGCTGGGCCCGAGCAGTACGTC. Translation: CASTIHGQAGPEQYV.

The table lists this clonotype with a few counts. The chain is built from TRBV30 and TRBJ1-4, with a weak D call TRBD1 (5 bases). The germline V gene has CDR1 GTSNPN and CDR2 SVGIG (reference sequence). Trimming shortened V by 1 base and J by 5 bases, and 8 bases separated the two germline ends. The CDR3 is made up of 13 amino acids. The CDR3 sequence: CAWSGRQNEKLFF. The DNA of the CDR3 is TGTGCCTGGAGTGGCAGACAGAATGAAAAACTGTTTTTT. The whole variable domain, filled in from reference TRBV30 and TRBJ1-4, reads SQTIHQWPATLVQPVGSPLSLECTVEGTSNPNLYWYRQAAGRGLQLLFYSVGIGQISSEVPQNLSASRPQDRQFILSSKKLLLSDSGFYLCAWSGRQNEKLFFGSGTQLSVL.

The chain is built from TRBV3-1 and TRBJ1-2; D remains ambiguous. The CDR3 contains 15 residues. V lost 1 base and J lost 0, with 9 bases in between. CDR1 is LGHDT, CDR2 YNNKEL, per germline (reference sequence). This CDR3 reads CASSQVSGSNYGYTF. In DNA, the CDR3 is TGTGCCAGCAGCCAAGTGTCCGGTTCTAACTATGGCTACACCTTC.

The CDR3 region has the DNA TGCGCCAGCAGAACTGATCTATCTGGGGCCAACGTCCTGACTTTC. Residues: CASRTDLSGANVLTF. The V gene is TRBV5-1, the J gene TRBJ2-6; no reliable D call. Germline-derived CDR1 and CDR2 are SGHRS and YFSETQ. The CDR3 length is 15 residues. Trimming cost V 5 bases and J 1 base, with 10 bases left between them.

The chain's CDR3 is CASSLGGPLSGYTF. CDR3 DNA: TGTGCCAGCAGTTTAGGGGGGCCCCTTTCTGGCTACACCTTC. The chain links TRBV12-3 or TRBV12-4 to TRBJ1-2; possible D gene TRBD1, 6 bases. There are 14 residues in the CDR3. The V end lost 1 base, the J end lost 7 bases, and 13 bases lay between the germline ends.

The CDR3 protein is CASSLGPARTGGYTF. The CDR3 coding sequence is TGTGCCAGCAGCTTAGGGCCAGCGAGGACGGGGGGCTACACCTTC. V is TRBV11-2 and J is TRBJ1-2; no clear D gene. Germline V lookup: CDR1 SGHAT, CDR2 FQNNGV. This CDR3 is 15 amino acids long. V was trimmed by 1 base and J by 8 bases, leaving 17 bases between them.

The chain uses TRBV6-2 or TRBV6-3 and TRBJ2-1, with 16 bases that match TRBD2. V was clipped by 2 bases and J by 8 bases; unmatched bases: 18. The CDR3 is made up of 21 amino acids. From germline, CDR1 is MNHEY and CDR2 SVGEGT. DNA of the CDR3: TGTGCCAGCAGTTACCCCGGGACTAGCGGGGGGGCCGTATCCCCCCAAGATGAGCAGTTCTTC. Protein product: CASSYPGTSGGAVSPQDEQFF.

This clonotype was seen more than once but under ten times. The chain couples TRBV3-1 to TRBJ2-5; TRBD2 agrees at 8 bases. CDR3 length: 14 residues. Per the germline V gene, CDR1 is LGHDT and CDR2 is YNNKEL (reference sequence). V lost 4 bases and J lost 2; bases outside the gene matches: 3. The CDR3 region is CASSRAGAQETQYF. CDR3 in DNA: TGTGCCAGCAGCCGAGCGGGGGCTCAAGAGACCCAGTACTTC.